A selection of T cell receptor beta chains follows, all from one sample in a study of early T cells in non-severe SARS-CoV-2 infection. TCRdb analysed the 5' RACE reads with MiXCR anew, one entry per CDR3 protein. The sample holds roughly 120,000 distinct CDR3 sequences; 14% to 15% are singletons and the top ten take 20% to 25%. The material sequenced was whole blood. Receptors were obtained from an adult who was a healthcare worker with PCR-confirmed SARS-CoV-2 infection or an uninfected control (not recorded which). The CDR3 runs from the conserved cysteine through the conserved F or W. The order of the fields is J gene, D gene, clone size, V gene, CDR3 protein, CDR3 DNA. A D gene is named only where the DNA matches it firmly. Expanded clones are given a class, and other clones once, few, many or no size at all.

>TRBJ2-7|-|-|TRBV20-1
CSATRQGTIGEQYF
TGCAGTGCTACCCGGCAGGGTACAATCGGAGAGCAGTACTTC
>TRBJ2-7|TRBD1|few|TRBV5-1
CASSLATGETYEQYF
TGCGCCAGCAGCTTGGCGACAGGGGAGACCTACGAGCAGTACTTC
>TRBJ1-5|-|few|TRBV6-1
CASSIGRAHLISNQPQHF
TGTGCCAGCAGCATCGGACGGGCCCATTTAATTAGCAATCAGCCCCAGCATTTT
>TRBJ2-5|-|-|TRBV6-5
CASSYSHQETQYF
TGTGCCAGCAGTTACTCCCACCAAGAGACCCAGTACTTC
>TRBJ2-5|-|few|TRBV4-1
CASSPPWGETQYF
TGCGCCAGCAGCCCTCCGTGGGGGGAGACCCAGTACTTC
>TRBJ1-2|-|few|TRBV7-9
CASSSTVNYGYTF
TGTGCCAGCAGTTCGACGGTTAACTATGGCTACACCTTC
>TRBJ1-1|-|few|TRBV4-2
CASSPREGRAFF
TGTGCCAGCAGCCCCCGTGAGGGACGAGCTTTCTTT
>TRBJ1-1|-|many|TRBV18
CASSATRRDTEAFF
TGTGCCAGCTCAGCGACACGACGTGACACTGAAGCTTTCTTT
>TRBJ2-2|-|-|TRBV7-9
CASSSPGRTNTGELFF
TGTGCCAGCAGCTCCCCCGGACGCACGAACACCGGGGAGCTGTTTTTT
>TRBJ2-5|TRBD2|many|TRBV29-1
CSVAGTTSSEETQYF
TGCAGCGTTGCCGGGACTACGAGCAGCGAAGAGACCCAGTACTTC
>TRBJ2-2|TRBD2|-|TRBV5-1
CATTLAGESTGELFF
TGCGCCACTACCTTAGCGGGGGAGTCCACCGGGGAGCTGTTTTTT
>TRBJ2-6|TRBD1|-|TRBV3-1
CASSQVPGQGGSGANVLTF
TGTGCCAGCAGCCAAGTCCCCGGACAGGGAGGATCTGGGGCCAACGTCCTGACTTTC
>TRBJ2-2|TRBD1|few|TRBV6-5
CASSHRQGRTGELFF
TGTGCCAGCAGTCACCGACAGGGGCGAACCGGGGAGCTGTTTTTT
>TRBJ1-1|-|few|TRBV5-4
CASSPMFGLTTEAFF
TGTGCCAGCAGCCCGATGTTTGGGCTCACAACTGAAGCTTTCTTT
>TRBJ1-4|-|few|TRBV7-9
CASSLKLGYFEKLFF
TGTGCCAGCAGCTTAAAGTTGGGGTATTTCGAAAAACTGTTTTTT
>TRBJ1-4|-|-|TRBV5-1
CASSLWGATNEKLFF
TGCGCCAGCAGCTTATGGGGGGCAACTAATGAAAAACTGTTTTTT
>TRBJ1-4|-|-|TRBV20-1
CSAVEGRSYEKLFF
TGCAGTGCTGTAGAGGGACGGAGTTATGAAAAACTGTTTTTT
>TRBJ1-5|-|-|TRBV12-3/TRBV12-4
CASSLYRYTSNQPQHF
TGTGCCAGCAGTTTATACAGATATACCAGCAATCAGCCCCAGCATTTT
>TRBJ1-2|-|-|TRBV29-1
CSVEAAEGYTF
TGCAGCGTTGAAGCAGCCGAAGGCTACACCTTC
>TRBJ2-5|-|few|TRBV20-1
CSASGALETQYF
TGCAGTGCTAGTGGAGCCCTGGAGACCCAGTACTTC
>TRBJ2-3|-|-|TRBV3-1
CASSQGSSLDTQYF
TGTGCCAGCAGCCAAGGATCATCCCTGGATACGCAGTATTTT
>TRBJ1-2|-|-|TRBV10-3
CAISESSSGYTF
TGTGCCATCAGTGAGTCGAGCAGTGGCTACACCTTC
>TRBJ2-3|-|many|TRBV6-5
CASSPAGDTQYF
TGTGCCAGCAGCCCGGCGGGGGATACGCAGTATTTT
>TRBJ2-2|-|few|TRBV7-3
CASSRGGGELFF
TGTGCCAGCAGTCGGGGAGGCGGGGAGCTGTTTTTT
>TRBJ2-5|-|-|TRBV11-2
CASSRGRLAGETQYF
TGTGCCAGCAGCAGGGGTCGACTCGCGGGGGAGACCCAGTACTTC
>TRBJ2-2|-|few|TRBV5-1
CASSFQFEGGELFF
TGCGCCAGCAGCTTCCAGTTTGAGGGCGGGGAGCTGTTTTTT
>TRBJ2-4|-|-|TRBV27
CASSSLGHPSAGIQYF
TGTGCCAGCAGTTCACTTGGACACCCCTCGGCCGGCATTCAGTACTTC
>TRBJ1-5|TRBD1|-|TRBV6-6
CASSYSDRSNQPQHF
TGTGCCAGCAGTTACTCGGACAGGTCCAATCAGCCCCAGCATTTT
>TRBJ2-7|-|few|TRBV27
CASTLAGGSSYEQYF
TGTGCCAGCACCTTAGCTGGAGGGAGTTCCTACGAGCAGTACTTC
>TRBJ1-2|-|-|TRBV20-1
CSAKVGGSSGYTF
TGCAGTGCCAAGGTCGGAGGGTCTAGTGGCTACACCTTC
>TRBJ2-3|TRBD2|-|TRBV4-1
CASSRGVAGGRADTQYF
TGCGCCAGCAGCCGAGGAGTAGCGGGGGGGCGTGCAGATACGCAGTATTTT
>TRBJ2-3|-|many|TRBV20-1
CSARDQHSTDTQYF
TGCAGTGCTAGAGATCAGCACTCCACAGATACGCAGTATTTT
>TRBJ2-2|-|many|TRBV20-1
CSARVGTPKTGELFF
TGCAGTGCTAGGGTCGGGACCCCAAAGACCGGGGAGCTGTTTTTT
>TRBJ1-1|-|few|TRBV5-8
CASSQRQTLNTEAFF
TGTGCCAGCAGCCAAAGACAGACTTTGAACACTGAAGCTTTCTTT
>TRBJ2-5|TRBD2|-|TRBV4-2
CASSQDRTSGDETQYF
TGTGCCAGCAGCCAAGATCGGACTAGCGGGGATGAGACCCAGTACTTC
>TRBJ1-3|-|few|TRBV2
CASWSSYSGNTIYF
TGTGCCAGCTGGAGCTCCTACTCTGGAAACACCATATATTTT
>TRBJ1-1|-|-|TRBV30
CAWSTNLGREAFF
TGTGCCTGGAGTACCAACTTAGGCAGGGAAGCTTTCTTT
>TRBJ2-7|-|-|TRBV30
CAWSALGQTYEQYF
TGTGCCTGGAGTGCATTAGGACAAACCTACGAGCAGTACTTC
>TRBJ1-6|-|-|TRBV18
CASSQDMNSPLHF
TGTGCCAGCTCACAGGACATGAATTCACCCCTCCACTTT
>TRBJ2-1|-|-|TRBV4-1
CASSQVQGYYNEQFF
TGCGCCAGCAGCCAAGTACAGGGATACTACAATGAGCAGTTCTTC
>TRBJ1-5|-|-|TRBV6-2/TRBV6-3
CASSPEGGSNQPQHF
TGTGCCAGCAGCCCCGAAGGGGGAAGCAATCAGCCCCAGCATTTT
>TRBJ2-5|-|-|TRBV19
CASSMGRQETQYF
TGTGCCAGTAGTATGGGGAGGCAAGAGACCCAGTACTTC
>TRBJ1-1|-|few|TRBV30
CAWRDLSTEAFF
TGTGCCTGGAGGGACCTTAGCACTGAAGCTTTCTTT
>TRBJ1-6|-|-|TRBV5-4
CASSPDGDYYNSPLHF
TGTGCCAGCAGCCCCGACGGGGACTACTATAATTCACCCCTCCACTTT
>TRBJ1-1|-|-|TRBV7-2
CASSLYQNWNTEAFF
TGTGCCAGCAGCTTATATCAAAATTGGAACACTGAAGCTTTCTTT
>TRBJ2-5|TRBD2|few|TRBV5-5
CASSLALREGQETQYF
TGTGCCAGCAGCTTGGCATTAAGGGAGGGCCAAGAGACCCAGTACTTC
>TRBJ2-2|-|-|TRBV20-1
CSASPQGTGELFF
TGCAGTGCTAGCCCGCAGGGAACCGGGGAGCTGTTTTTT
>TRBJ2-1|-|-|TRBV6-1
CASRDRRAILYNEQFF
TGTGCCAGCAGAGACCGTCGAGCTATTCTTTACAATGAGCAGTTCTTC